The rows below give T cell receptor beta chains drawn from one sample of a study of blood T cell repertoires in COVID-19. Method: immunoSEQ multiplex PCR; TCRdb's copy keeps in-frame clones and lacks some. Of hundreds of thousands of clones in the sample, approximately 91% are singletons; the top ten hold 1%. Specimen: PBMCs or T cells enriched from blood (not recorded which). These receptors were obtained from a woman in her 30s who had recovered from COVID-19. CDR3s include the opening cysteine and the closing phenylalanine or tryptophan. A D gene is named only where the DNA matches it firmly. Clone size is given for some rows only: seen once, a few or many times, or a class if the clone is expanded.

abundance	v_gene	j_gene	d_gene	CDR3nt	CDR3aa
-	TRBV6-5	TRBJ2-1	TRBD2	TGTGCCAGCAGGCCGGGACTAGCGGGAGGTGAGCAGTTCTTC	CASRPGLAGGEQFF
-	TRBV5-1	TRBJ2-7	TRBD1	TGCGCCAGCAGCTTGGTACAGGGGACCTACGAGCAGTACTTC	CASSLVQGTYEQYF
-	TRBV27	TRBJ2-1	TRBD2	TGTGCCACCTCGGGGACTAGCGGTTACAATGAGCAGTTCTTC	CATSGTSGYNEQFF
-	TRBV12-3/TRBV12-4	TRBJ2-7	TRBD2	TGTGCCAGCGGAGTAGCGGGGAGAAACGAGCAGTACTTC	CASGVAGRNEQYF
-	TRBV30	TRBJ1-5	TRBD1	TGTGCCTGGAGGGTAGGGACAGGGGTGAGTCAGCCCCAGCATTTT	CAWRVGTGVSQPQHF
-	TRBV5-4	TRBJ1-2	-	TGTGCCAGCAGCTTGGATGCACTCCTGAACTATGGCTACACCTTC	CASSLDALLNYGYTF
-	TRBV19	TRBJ2-7	-	TGTGCCAGTAGTACCTCGGGACACGACTACGAGCAGTACTTC	CASSTSGHDYEQYF
-	TRBV2	TRBJ1-1	-	TGTGCCAGCAGGTATGGAGGGGCGGTGGGTGAAGCTTTCTTT	CASRYGGAVGEAFF
once	TRBV7-9	TRBJ1-1	-	TGTGCCAGCAGCTTCCCACAGGCTTTGTTAGCTTTCTTT	CASSFPQALLAFF
few	TRBV9	TRBJ2-1	TRBD1	TGTGCCAGCAGCGCCGGGACAGGGACGTACAATGAGCAGTTCTTC	CASSAGTGTYNEQFF
-	TRBV13	TRBJ2-1	TRBD1	TGTGCCAGCAGCTCGGGACAGAATGAGCAGTTCTTC	CASSSGQNEQFF
few	TRBV27	TRBJ1-2	TRBD1	TGTGCCAGCAGTATTACAGGGGCCCCGGGAATCTATGGCTACACCTTC	CASSITGAPGIYGYTF
-	TRBV2	TRBJ2-7	TRBD2	TGTGCCAGCAGTGAAGTCGGGGCGGTCAGGACTAGCTCCTACGAGCAGTACTTC	CASSEVGAVRTSSYEQYF
-	TRBV9	TRBJ2-7	TRBD1	TGTGCCAGCAGTTCCGGACAGGGATCCTACGAGCAGTACTTC	CASSSGQGSYEQYF
-	TRBV29-1	TRBJ1-2	TRBD1	TGCAGCGACGGACAGGGGGCTCGCTATGGCTACACCTTC	CSDGQGARYGYTF
once	TRBV24-1	TRBJ1-3	-	TGTGCCACCGGGGAGGGCCTCGGGAACACCATATATTTT	CATGEGLGNTIYF
-	TRBV15	TRBJ1-2	TRBD1	TGTGCCACCAGCAGAACCCCGGGACAGGGGGCGGGAGGCTACACCTTC	CATSRTPGQGAGGYTF
-	TRBV5-1	TRBJ2-7	TRBD1	TGCGCCAGCAGCTGGGGACAGGGGGGCGAGCAGTACTTC	CASSWGQGGEQYF
-	TRBV28	TRBJ2-2	-	TGTGCCAGCAGTTTTTACGAGAGCGGGGAGCTGTTTTTT	CASSFYESGELFF
-	TRBV28	TRBJ1-4	-	TGTGCCAGCAGTTTACACGGAGAGGATGAAAAACTGTTTTTT	CASSLHGEDEKLFF
-	TRBV20-1	TRBJ2-6	TRBD2	TGCAGTGCTAGTAACGGGGGGAGCTCTGGGGCCAACGTCCTGACTTTC	CSASNGGSSGANVLTF
-	TRBV9	TRBJ1-3	TRBD1	TGTGCCAGCAGCTCTCCCGGGACAGGGATTTTGAACACCATATATTTT	CASSSPGTGILNTIYF
-	TRBV5-1	TRBJ2-7	-	TGCGCCAGCAGCTTGGCCCTCGGGGGCTACGAGCAGTACTTC	CASSLALGGYEQYF
-	TRBV7-9	TRBJ1-2	-	TGTGCCAGCGGGGGCACCATCCCCCCCTATGGCTACACCTTC	CASGGTIPPYGYTF
-	TRBV24-1	TRBJ2-1	TRBD1	TGTGCCACCAGCCCTTCTCCGGGACAGGGACTCGATGAGCAGTTCTTC	CATSPSPGQGLDEQFF
-	TRBV6-5	TRBJ1-3	TRBD1	TGTGCCAGCAGCCCAGACAGGGGAGGGGACACCATATATTTT	CASSPDRGGDTIYF
-	TRBV19	TRBJ2-3	-	TGTGCCAGTGAGGGCGAGGGTCGCTTCACAGATACGCAGTATTTT	CASEGEGRFTDTQYF
-	TRBV24-1	TRBJ2-7	-	TGTGCCACCATGGGGGGTAGCTCCTACGAGCAGTACTTC	CATMGGSSYEQYF
-	TRBV7-6	TRBJ2-2	TRBD1	TGTGCCAGCAGCATACGACAGGGGAACACCGGGGAGCTGTTTTTT	CASSIRQGNTGELFF
-	TRBV7-9	TRBJ2-3	-	TGTGCCAGCAGCTCGGGGGGCTACCGCACAGATACGCAGTATTTT	CASSSGGYRTDTQYF
once	TRBV3-1/TRBV3-2	TRBJ1-1	-	TGTGCCAGCAGCCCCCGGGGTAGGAACACTGAAGCTTTCTTT	CASSPRGRNTEAFF
-	TRBV6-5	TRBJ2-7	TRBD2	TGTGCCAGCAGAAGACTAGCGGGAGACTCCTACGAGCAGTACTTC	CASRRLAGDSYEQYF
-	TRBV19	TRBJ1-3	TRBD1	TGTGCCACATTACAGGGGACTGGAAACACCATATATTTT	CATLQGTGNTIYF
-	TRBV19	TRBJ2-7	-	TGTGCCAGTAGTGCATCCCCAGACAGTTTCCTCTGGTACTTC	CASSASPDSFLWYF
-	TRBV5-1	TRBJ2-1	TRBD2	TGCGCCAGCAGCTCGGGACTAGATAGCTCCTACAATGAGCAGTTCTTC	CASSSGLDSSYNEQFF
-	TRBV28	TRBJ1-1	-	TGTGCCAGCAGTTTATCTCGGGACACAGAAGCTTTCTTT	CASSLSRDTEAFF
-	TRBV19	TRBJ2-3	-	TGTGCCAGTAGTATAGCCGGGACTCCGCCCGGGGATACGCAGTATTTT	CASSIAGTPPGDTQYF
few	TRBV19	TRBJ1-1	TRBD1	TGTGCCAGTAGTAGAAGACAGGGGGCGCCCCCAGGGACTGAAGCTTTCTTT	CASSRRQGAPPGTEAFF
once	TRBV6-1	TRBJ2-1	TRBD2	TGTGCCAGCAGTGAGGTAGGAGCGGGGGGCTTATACAATGAGCAGTTCTTC	CASSEVGAGGLYNEQFF
-	TRBV28	TRBJ1-1	-	TGTGCCAGCAGTAGAGTATTGAACACTGAAGCTTTCTTT	CASSRVLNTEAFF
once	TRBV10-2	TRBJ2-5	-	TGCGCCAGCAAAGGGGGGGGCGAGACCCAGTACTTC	CASKGGGETQYF
-	TRBV7-8	TRBJ2-7	TRBD2	TGTGCCAGCAGCGAGTTAGCGGGAGAACCAGCCTACGAGCAGTACTTC	CASSELAGEPAYEQYF
-	TRBV4-1	TRBJ1-1	-	TGCGCCAGCTCCCCCTCGGACACTGAAGCTTTCTTT	CASSPSDTEAFF
once	TRBV19	TRBJ1-5	-	TGTGCCAGCCAGGGAGTGGCGGGGTATAGCAATCAGCCCCAGCATTTT	CASQGVAGYSNQPQHF
-	TRBV11-2	TRBJ2-3	TRBD1	TGTGCCAGCGGAAACAGGGGGCTGACAGATACGCAGTATTTT	CASGNRGLTDTQYF
-	TRBV6-2/TRBV6-3	TRBJ1-5	TRBD1	TGTGCCAGCAGTGACCGACAGGGATGGGAGCCCCAGCATTTT	CASSDRQGWEPQHF
-	TRBV27	TRBJ2-1	TRBD1	TGTGCCAGCCGGTCTCTGGACAGGCATGAGCAGTTCTTC	CASRSLDRHEQFF
-	TRBV11-2	TRBJ1-6	-	TGTGCCAGCAGCTCCACGGGACACGGAAATTCACCCCTCCACTTT	CASSSTGHGNSPLHF
once	TRBV10-3	TRBJ2-7	TRBD2	TGTGCCATCAGCGTTATGACTAGCGCCCTCTACGAGCAGTACTTC	CAISVMTSALYEQYF
-	TRBV7-3	TRBJ2-1	TRBD2	TGTGCCAGCAGCTCCCCCGGGACTAGCGGGAGTAGCAATGAGCAGTTCTTC	CASSSPGTSGSSNEQFF
-	TRBV4-2	TRBJ1-6	-	TGTGCCAGCAGCCAAGATCCCTACGGCGGCGCCAATTCACCCCTCCACTTT	CASSQDPYGGANSPLHF
-	TRBV28	TRBJ1-1	-	TGTGCCAGCATCCCCAGCCTCGGGGTGAACACTGAAGCTTTCTTT	CASIPSLGVNTEAFF
-	TRBV6-2/TRBV6-3	TRBJ2-5	TRBD2	TGTGCCAGCAGCCACGGGGGGGCTTCGGAGACCCAGTACTTC	CASSHGGASETQYF